The 5 T cell receptor beta chains below all came from one sample that was sequenced in a study of blood T cells in healthy people across ages. A second roughly 6 to 11 cycle PCR used barcoded and J-beta primers. MiXCR, applied by TCRdb to the 5' RACE reads, yields one record per CDR3 protein. The table has roughly 1.7 million distinct CDR3 sequences, roughly 32% seen once; the top ten hold about 11%. Sequencing used blood. Source of these receptors: a woman younger than 45 in good health.

This clonotype was counted between two and nine times. The CDR3 loop is CSATTGMGYTF. The CDR3 region has the DNA TGCAGTGCTACAACAGGGATGGGCTACACCTTC. The rearrangement uses TRBV20-1 and TRBJ1-2; TRBD1 might be the D (6 bases). This CDR3 is built from 11 residues. Per germline, CDR1 DFQATT and CDR2 SNEGSKA (reference sequence). Trimming shortened V by 4 bases and J by 8 bases, and 11 bases separated the two germline ends.

The rearrangement uses TRBV15 and TRBJ1-2; D uncertain. Trimming shortened V by 9 bases and J by 2 bases, and 22 bases separated the two germline ends. The germline gives CDR1 LNHNV, CDR2 YYDKDF (reference sequence). This CDR3 is built from 16 residues. The CDR3 here is CATRHPRLVRNYGYTF. CDR3 coding DNA: TGTGCCACTAGACATCCGCGTCTGGTTCGAAACTATGGCTACACCTTC.

This sequence joins TRBV15 and TRBJ2-7, with TRBD2 matching over 7 bases. The germline gives CDR1 LNHNV, CDR2 YYDKDF (reference sequence). This CDR3 spans 16 amino acids. Unmatched junction bases numbered 9, after V lost 0 bases and J lost 4 bases. The CDR3: CATSRDLASGTYEQYF. The CDR3 DNA reads as TGTGCCACCAGCAGAGATCTCGCTAGCGGAACTTACGAGCAGTACTTC.

This chain uses TRBV6-5 with TRBJ2-4; tentative D call: TRBD2 (5 bases). The J call may be incorrect, as the DNA end agrees better with TRBJ2-7. The CDR3 extends over 15 amino acids. Germline values: CDR1 MNHEY, CDR2 SVGAGI. The CDR3 protein is CASSYAPLGSGEQYF. DNA for the CDR3: TGTGCCAGCAGTTACGCTCCACTAGGATCGGGCGAGCAGTACTTC.

This clonotype was detected only a few times. The chain uses TRBV6-1 and TRBJ2-5; possible D gene TRBD1, 5 bases. This CDR3 is built from 18 residues. Trimming took off 1 base at V and 5 bases at J, with 23 bases between the two ends. Germline lookup yields CDR1 MNHNS and CDR2 SASEGT. DNA of the CDR3: TGTGCCAGCAGTGAAGGGGGCCTTGGGATTAGCTTACGGGAGACCCAGTACTTC. As protein: CASSEGGLGISLRETQYF.